The 8 T cell receptor beta chains below were found in one sample sequenced in a study of OX40 agonist ivuxolimab in advanced cancers. Assay: immunoSEQ multiplex PCR; the TCRdb copy retains only in-frame clones and omits some. Here the sample spans 100,000 to 120,000 clones, more than 70% being singletons. The sample here was CD4+ or CD8+ T cells sorted from blood, taken in a trial of the OX40 agonist ivuxolimab. These receptors were taken from an adult with an advanced solid tumor such as melanoma, head and neck, liver or kidney cancer.

J is TRBJ2-5 and V is TRBV5-8; no clear D gene. Germline V CDR1 and CDR2: SGHTS, YDEGEE. V was shortened by 6 bases and J by 4 bases, with 13 bases between the two germline ends. This CDR3 comprises 13 residues. The CDR3: CASILSLGETQYF. As DNA, the CDR3 is TGTGCCAGCATCCTATCCCTCGGAGAGACCCAGTACTTC. Drawing the rest from reference TRBV5-8 and TRBJ2-5, the complete variable domain is EAGVTQSPTHLIKTRGQQATLRCSPISGHTSVYWYQQALGLGLQFLLWYDEGEERNRGNFPPRFSGRQFPNYSSELNVNALELEDSALYLCASILSLGETQYFGPGTRLLVL.

The J gene is TRBJ1-5, the V gene TRBV28; 7 bases align to TRBD1. Per the germline V gene, CDR1 is MDHEN and CDR2 is SYDVKM. The CDR3 length is 16 residues. The ends lost 6 bases at V and 1 base at J; junction bases unmatched: 9. The CDR3 protein is CASSSTGIRSNQPQHF. CDR3 nucleotide sequence: TGTGCCAGCAGCTCGACAGGGATTAGGAGCAATCAGCCCCAGCATTTT.

DNA for the CDR3: TGTGCCAGTAGCATTATCGGGCCTCAAGAGACCCAGTACTTC. Amino acids: CASSIIGPQETQYF. J is TRBJ2-5 and V is TRBV19; D is uncertain. The CDR3 runs 14 residues. Germline V lookup: CDR1 LNHDA, CDR2 SQIVND (reference sequence). The V end lost 6 bases, the J end lost 2 bases, and 13 bases lay between the germline ends.

The chain has TRBV28 and TRBJ2-7, with D possibly being TRBD2 (5 bases). From germline, CDR1 is MDHEN and CDR2 SYDVKM. The CDR3 has 13 residues. Deletions cut 6 bases from V and 7 bases from J, with 16 bases between. CDR3 amino acids: CASRDYTKWEQYF. Written as DNA, the CDR3 is TGTGCCAGCAGAGACTATACAAAGTGGGAGCAGTACTTC. Drawing the rest from reference TRBV28 and TRBJ2-7, the complete variable domain is DVKVTQSSRYLVKRTGEKVFLECVQDMDHENMFWYRQDPGLGLRLIYFSYDVKMKEKGDIPEGYSVSREKKERFSLILESASTNQTSMYLCASRDYTKWEQYFGPGTRLTVT.

In this sample, this clone turned up a few times. In nucleotides, the CDR3 is TGCGCCAGCAGCGAAGGAAACACTGAAGCTTTCTTT. This translates into CASSEGNTEAFF. The V gene is TRBV5-1, the J gene TRBJ1-1; D not certain. Germline V lookup: CDR1 SGHRS, CDR2 YFSETQ. The CDR3 has 12 residues. Trimming pared 4 bases from V and 2 bases from J, leaving 6 bases between.

This clone appeared a few times. The chain uses TRBV7-9 and TRBJ2-7; TRBD1 might be the D (5 bases). The CDR3 runs 14 residues. The germline CDR1 and CDR2 sequences are SEHNR and FQNEAQ (reference sequence). Trimming shortened V by 1 base and J by 3 bases, and 10 bases separated the two germline ends. The CDR3 protein is CASSLGQTFYEQYF. For the CDR3, the DNA is TGTGCCAGCAGCTTAGGACAGACGTTCTACGAGCAGTACTTC.

The chain links TRBV30 to TRBJ1-1; D might be TRBD1 (5 bases). CDR3 length: 13 amino acids. V was pared by 2 bases and J by 2 bases, with 9 bases between. Looked up from germline, CDR1 is GTSNPN and CDR2 is SVGIG (reference sequence). CDR3 loop: CAWSTRVNTEAFF. The CDR3 coding sequence is TGTGCCTGGAGTACCAGGGTAAACACTGAAGCTTTCTTT.

The chain links TRBV4-2 to TRBJ2-7; TRBD1 matches 7 bases. Trimming removed 0 bases from V and 2 bases from J; junction bases left unmatched: 7. This CDR3 region has 16 residues. Germline V gives CDR1 LGHNA, CDR2 YNFKEQ. CDR3 sequence reads: CASSQEYGTETYEQYF. CDR3 nucleotide sequence: TGTGCCAGCAGCCAAGAATATGGGACAGAGACCTACGAGCAGTACTTC.